A single sample is the source of the 5 T cell receptor beta chains below, sequenced in a study of regulatory T cells in long-lasting Graves disease. The time point was: newly diagnosed GD, antithyroid drugs for less than 3 months. PBMC-extracted RNA yielded the TCR library. Researchers made TCR beta libraries by using iRepertoire HTBI primers and running Arm-PCR on CDR3 regions. Via MiXCR, TCRdb re-called the multiplex PCR reads, giving one row per CDR3 protein. The top ten hold 9.5% to 15% of the sample, which has 450,000 to 500,000 distinct CDR3 sequences, around 16% seen once. The sample was also linked to a second study, of T cells in Graves' hyperthyroidism and ophthalmopathy.

This specimen consisted of peripheral blood mononuclear cells (PBMCs), obtained at new diagnosis, from a patient treated with antithyroid drugs. Receptor source: a man in his forties or fifties with Graves disease.

This clonotype was observed many times. The V call is TRBV28, the J call TRBJ2-5; D might be TRBD1 (6 bases). The CDR3 extends over 14 amino acids. The V end lost 6 bases, the J end lost 5 bases, and 16 bases lay between the germline ends. The V gene's germline CDR1 is MDHEN and CDR2 SYDVKM. The CDR3 loop reads CASRAPGQGETQYF. The CDR3, as DNA: TGTGCCAGCAGGGCCCCGGGGCAGGGGGAGACCCAGTACTTC. The full variable domain, its missing parts supplied by reference TRBV28 and TRBJ2-5, is DVKVTQSSRYLVKRTGEKVFLECVQDMDHENMFWYRQDPGLGLRLIYFSYDVKMKEKGDIPEGYSVSREKKERFSLILESASTNQTSMYLCASRAPGQGETQYFGPGTRLLVL.

The chain joins TRBV7-9 to TRBJ2-1, with D unclear. Germline V lookup: CDR1 SEHNR, CDR2 FQNEAQ (reference sequence). Trimming took 5 bases from V and 10 from J, leaving 12 bases between them. This CDR3 region has 12 residues. The CDR3 region has the DNA TGTGCCAGCAGCACCCCTGGAAACGAGCAGTTCTTC. Protein: CASSTPGNEQFF.

The chain has TRBV7-4 and TRBJ2-7, with D perhaps matching TRBD2 (6 bases). CDR1 is SGHVT, CDR2 SQSDAQ, per germline. V was cut by 1 base and J by 4 bases, with 11 bases left in between. The CDR3 contains 14 residues. CDR3 nucleotide sequence: TGTGCCAGCAGCTTAGTAGAGACTAGATACGAGCAGTACTTC. This gives the protein CASSLVETRYEQYF.

There are many counts of this clonotype. This chain joins TRBV7-9 and TRBJ2-7; D call uncertain. Trimming shortened V by 6 bases and J by 6 bases, and 12 bases separated the two germline ends. This CDR3 has 12 amino acids. Germline V lookup: CDR1 SEHNR, CDR2 FQNEAQ (reference sequence). CDR3 loop: CASSLPGAEQYF. The CDR3 nucleotides read TGTGCCAGCAGTCTCCCTGGAGCCGAGCAGTACTTC.

To note about this clonotype: A much bigger clone sits one base away, suggesting this may be a read error. CDR3 loop: CASGSPLAFNEQFF. CDR3 bases: TGTGCTAGTGGTTCGCCGCTAGCATTCAATGAGCAGTTCTTC. The chain carries TRBV12-5 and TRBJ2-1; possibly TRBD2 for D (5 bases). CDR1 is LGHNT and CDR2 is FRNRAP in the germline V gene. The CDR3 contains 14 residues. The ends were cut back, 4 bases at V and 6 bases at J, with 13 bases in the middle.